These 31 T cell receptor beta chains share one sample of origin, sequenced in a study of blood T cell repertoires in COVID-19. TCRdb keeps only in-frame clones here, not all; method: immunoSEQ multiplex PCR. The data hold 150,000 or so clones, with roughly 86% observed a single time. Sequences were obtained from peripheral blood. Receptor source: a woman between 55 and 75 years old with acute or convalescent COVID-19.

CDR3 protein: CASSEGQGSSYEQYF. In DNA, the CDR3 is TGTGCCAGCAGTGAGGGACAGGGGAGCTCCTACGAGCAGTACTTC. This chain uses TRBV6-1 with TRBJ2-7; the match to TRBD1 covers 10 bases. Germline assignment: CDR1 MNHNS and CDR2 SASEGT. The V gene end was trimmed by 3 bases and the J gene end by 0 bases; junction bases not matched to a gene: 2. This CDR3 is built from 15 residues.

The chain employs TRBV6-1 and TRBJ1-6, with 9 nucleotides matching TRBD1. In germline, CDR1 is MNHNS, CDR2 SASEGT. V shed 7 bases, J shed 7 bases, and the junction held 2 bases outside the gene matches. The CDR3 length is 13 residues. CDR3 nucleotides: TGTGCCAGCACTGGGACAGGGAATTCACCCCTCCACTTT. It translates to CASTGTGNSPLHF.

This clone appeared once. In DNA form, the CDR3 reads TGTGCCAGCAGTGATCAGGACAGGGGGCGACCGTACGAGCAGTACTTC. Translating it yields CASSDQDRGRPYEQYF. The chain is built from TRBV6-1 and TRBJ2-7, with 11 bases aligning to TRBD1. The CDR3 is 16 residues long. Trimming removed 3 bases from V and 4 bases from J; junction bases left unmatched: 8. Germline lookup yields CDR1 MNHNS and CDR2 SASEGT.

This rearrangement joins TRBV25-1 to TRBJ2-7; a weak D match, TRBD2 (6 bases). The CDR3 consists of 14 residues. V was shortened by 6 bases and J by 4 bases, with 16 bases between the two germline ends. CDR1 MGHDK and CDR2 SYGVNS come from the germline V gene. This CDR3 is CASSEGAGRYEQYF. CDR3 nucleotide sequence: TGTGCCAGCAGCGAAGGGGCAGGGAGGTACGAGCAGTACTTC.

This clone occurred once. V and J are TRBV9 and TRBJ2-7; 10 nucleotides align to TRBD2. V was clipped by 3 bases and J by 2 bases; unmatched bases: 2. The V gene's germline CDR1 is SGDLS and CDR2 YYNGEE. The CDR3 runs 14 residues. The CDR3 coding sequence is TGTGCCAGCAGCGGTAGCGGGGGGCCCTACGAGCAGTACTTC. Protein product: CASSGSGGPYEQYF.

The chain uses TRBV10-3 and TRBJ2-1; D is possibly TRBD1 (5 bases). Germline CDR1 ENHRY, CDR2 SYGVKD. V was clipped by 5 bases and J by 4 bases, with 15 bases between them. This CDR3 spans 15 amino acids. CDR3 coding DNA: TGTGCCATCAGTAGTACACCAGACAGATACAATGAGCAGTTCTTC. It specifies CAISSTPDRYNEQFF.

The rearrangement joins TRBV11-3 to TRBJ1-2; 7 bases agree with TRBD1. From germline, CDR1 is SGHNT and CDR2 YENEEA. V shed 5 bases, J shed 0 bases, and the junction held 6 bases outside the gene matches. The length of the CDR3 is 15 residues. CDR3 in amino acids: CASSPAQGANYGYTF. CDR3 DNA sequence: TGTGCCAGCAGCCCTGCCCAGGGGGCTAACTATGGCTACACCTTC.

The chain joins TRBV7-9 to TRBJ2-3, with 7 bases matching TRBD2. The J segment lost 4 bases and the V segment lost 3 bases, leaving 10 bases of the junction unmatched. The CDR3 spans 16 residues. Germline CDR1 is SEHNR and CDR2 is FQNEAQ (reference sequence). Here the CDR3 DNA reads TGTGCCAGCAGCTTTTTTCGCGGGGGACCGGCAGATACGCAGTATTTT. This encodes CASSFFRGGPADTQYF.

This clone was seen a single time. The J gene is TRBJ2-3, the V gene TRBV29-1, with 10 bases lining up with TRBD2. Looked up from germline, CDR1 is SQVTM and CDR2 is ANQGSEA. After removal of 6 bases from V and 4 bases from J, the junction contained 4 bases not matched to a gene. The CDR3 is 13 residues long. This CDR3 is CSVQAGGADTQYF. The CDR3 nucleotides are TGCAGCGTCCAAGCGGGGGGGGCAGATACGCAGTATTTT.

This CDR3 reads CASSPMTSGGNEQFF. CDR3 sequence (DNA): TGTGCCAGCTCACCGATGACTAGCGGGGGAAATGAGCAGTTCTTC. This chain links TRBV18 with TRBJ2-1, with 12 nucleotides matching TRBD2. Germline V gene sequence: CDR1 KGHSH, CDR2 LQKENI. J gave up 7 bases and V 3 bases, and 4 bases lay outside the gene matches. This CDR3 spans 15 amino acids. Full variable domain (outside the CDR3, taken from reference TRBV18 and TRBJ2-1): NAGVMQNPRHLVRRRGQEARLRCSPMKGHSHVYWYRQLPEEGLKFMVYLQKENIIDESGMPKERFSAEFPKEGPSILRIQQVVRGDSAAYFCASSPMTSGGNEQFFGPGTRLTVL.

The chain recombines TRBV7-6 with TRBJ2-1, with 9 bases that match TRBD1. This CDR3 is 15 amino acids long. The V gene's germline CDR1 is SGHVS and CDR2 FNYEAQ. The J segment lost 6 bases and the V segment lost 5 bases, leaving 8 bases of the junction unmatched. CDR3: CASSRTGGGGNEQFF. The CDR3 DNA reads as TGTGCCAGCAGCCGTACAGGGGGCGGGGGCAATGAGCAGTTCTTC.

CDR3: CSVESGGDNEQFF. The CDR3 bases are TGCAGCGTCGAGTCAGGCGGGGACAATGAGCAGTTCTTC. The rearrangement links TRBV29-1 to TRBJ2-1, with D perhaps TRBD2 (6 bases). The CDR3 has 13 amino acids. Trimming pared 6 bases from V and 5 bases from J, leaving 14 bases between. Looked up from germline, CDR1 is SQVTM and CDR2 is ANQGSEA.

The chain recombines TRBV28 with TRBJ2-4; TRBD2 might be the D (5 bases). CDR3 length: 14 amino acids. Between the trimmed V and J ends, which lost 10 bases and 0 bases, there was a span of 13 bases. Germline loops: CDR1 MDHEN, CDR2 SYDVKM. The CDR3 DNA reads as TGTGCCACCGTATACGGGGAAGCCAAAAACATTCAGTACTTC. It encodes CATVYGEAKNIQYF. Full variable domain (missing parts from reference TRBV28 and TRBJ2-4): DVKVTQSSRYLVKRTGEKVFLECVQDMDHENMFWYRQDPGLGLRLIYFSYDVKMKEKGDIPEGYSVSREKKERFSLILESASTNQTSMYLCATVYGEAKNIQYFGAGTRLSVL.

CDR3 coding DNA: TGCGCCAGCGGGCTCGACAGGGAATATGGCTACACCTTC. It specifies CASGLDREYGYTF. The V and J genes are TRBV5-1 and TRBJ1-2; 7 nucleotides align to TRBD1. The CDR3 has 13 residues. Germline CDR1 is SGHRS and CDR2 is YFSETQ. Trimming at V came to 7 bases and at J to 5 bases, leaving 8 bases not matched to a gene. Filled out from reference TRBV5-1 and TRBJ1-2, the complete variable domain reads KAGVTQTPRYLIKTRGQQVTLSCSPISGHRSVSWYQQTPGQGLQFLFEYFSETQRNKGNFPGRFSGRQFSNSRSEMNVSTLELGDSALYLCASGLDREYGYTFGSGTRLTVV.

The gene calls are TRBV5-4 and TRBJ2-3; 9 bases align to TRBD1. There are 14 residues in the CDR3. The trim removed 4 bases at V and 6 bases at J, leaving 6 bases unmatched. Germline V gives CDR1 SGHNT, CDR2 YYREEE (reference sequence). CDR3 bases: TGTGCCAGCAGCCTAAAGACAGGGGGGGATACGCAGTATTTT. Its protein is CASSLKTGGDTQYF.

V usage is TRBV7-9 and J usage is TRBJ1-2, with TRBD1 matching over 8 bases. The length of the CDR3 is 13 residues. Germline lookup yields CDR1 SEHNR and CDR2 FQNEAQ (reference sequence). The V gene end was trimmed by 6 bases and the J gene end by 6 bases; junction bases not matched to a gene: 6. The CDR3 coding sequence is TGTGCCAGCAGTCTGACAGGGGCCCATGGCTACACCTTC. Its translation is CASSLTGAHGYTF.

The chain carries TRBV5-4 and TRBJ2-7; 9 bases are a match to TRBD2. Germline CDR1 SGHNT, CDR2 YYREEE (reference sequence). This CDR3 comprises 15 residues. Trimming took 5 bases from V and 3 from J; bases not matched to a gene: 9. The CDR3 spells CASSSGTSSLYEQYF. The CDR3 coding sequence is TGTGCCAGCAGTTCCGGGACTAGCTCACTCTACGAGCAGTACTTC.

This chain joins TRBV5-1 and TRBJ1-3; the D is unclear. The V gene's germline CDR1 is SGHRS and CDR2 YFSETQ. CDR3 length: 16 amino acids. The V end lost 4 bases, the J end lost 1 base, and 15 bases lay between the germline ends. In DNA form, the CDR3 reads TGCGCCAGCAGCATCGGGGAGGGCACTTCTGGAAACACCATATATTTT. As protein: CASSIGEGTSGNTIYF.

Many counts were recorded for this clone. As DNA, the CDR3 is TGTGCCAGCAGTGAGGCGGGGGGATCAGATACGCAGTATTTT. This codes for CASSEAGGSDTQYF. The chain employs TRBV6-1 and TRBJ2-3, with 8 bases lining up with TRBD2. CDR1 is MNHNS and CDR2 is SASEGT in the germline V gene. The CDR3 sequence is 14 residues long. Unmatched junction bases numbered 3, after V lost 3 bases and J lost 4 bases.

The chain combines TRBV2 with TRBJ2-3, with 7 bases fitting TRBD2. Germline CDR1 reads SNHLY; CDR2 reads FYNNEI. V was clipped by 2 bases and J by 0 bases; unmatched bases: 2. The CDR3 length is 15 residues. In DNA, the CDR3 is TGTGCCAGCAGTGAACTAGCGGTGAGCACAGATACGCAGTATTTT. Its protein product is CASSELAVSTDTQYF.

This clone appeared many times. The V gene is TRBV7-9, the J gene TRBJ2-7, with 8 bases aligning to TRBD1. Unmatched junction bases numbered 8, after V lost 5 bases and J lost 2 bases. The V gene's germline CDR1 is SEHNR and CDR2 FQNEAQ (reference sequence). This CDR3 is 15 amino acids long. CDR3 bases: TGTGCCAGCAGCCCCCGGACAGGGTATACCTACGAGCAGTACTTC. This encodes CASSPRTGYTYEQYF. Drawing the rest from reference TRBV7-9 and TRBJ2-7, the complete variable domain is DTGVSQNPRHKITKRGQNVTFRCDPISEHNRLYWYRQTLGQGPEFLTYFQNEAQLEKSRLLSDRFSAERPKGSFSTLEIQRTEQGDSAMYLCASSPRTGYTYEQYFGPGTRLTVT.

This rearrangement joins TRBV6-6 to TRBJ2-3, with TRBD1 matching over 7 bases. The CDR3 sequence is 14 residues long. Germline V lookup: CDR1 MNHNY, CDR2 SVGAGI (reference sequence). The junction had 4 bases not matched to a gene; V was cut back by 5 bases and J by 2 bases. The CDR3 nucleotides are TGTGCCAGCAGTCTACAGGGGCCCACAGATACGCAGTATTTT. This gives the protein CASSLQGPTDTQYF.

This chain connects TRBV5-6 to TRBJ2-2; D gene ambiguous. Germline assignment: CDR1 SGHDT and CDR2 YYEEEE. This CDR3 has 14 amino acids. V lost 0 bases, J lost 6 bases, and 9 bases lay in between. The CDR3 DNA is TGTGCCAGCAGCTTGGACAGTTGGGCCGGGGAGCTGTTTTTT. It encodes CASSLDSWAGELFF.

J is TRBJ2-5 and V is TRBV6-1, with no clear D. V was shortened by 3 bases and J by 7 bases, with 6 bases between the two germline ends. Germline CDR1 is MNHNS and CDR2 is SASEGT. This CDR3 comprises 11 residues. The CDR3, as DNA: TGTGCCAGCAGTGATACTACGACCCAGTACTTC. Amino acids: CASSDTTTQYF.

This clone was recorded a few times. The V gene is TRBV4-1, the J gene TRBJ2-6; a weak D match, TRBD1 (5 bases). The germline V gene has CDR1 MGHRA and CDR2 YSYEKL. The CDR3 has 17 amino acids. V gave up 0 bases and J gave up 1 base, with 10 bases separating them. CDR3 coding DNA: TGCGCCAGCAGCCAAGATCAGGGTCCATCTGGGGCCAACGTCCTGACTTTC. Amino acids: CASSQDQGPSGANVLTF.

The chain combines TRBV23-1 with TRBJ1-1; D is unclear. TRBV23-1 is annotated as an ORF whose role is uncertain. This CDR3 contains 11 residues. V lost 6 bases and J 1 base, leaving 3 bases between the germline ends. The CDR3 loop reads CASRQNTEAFF. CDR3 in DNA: TGCGCCAGCAGACAGAACACTGAAGCTTTCTTT.

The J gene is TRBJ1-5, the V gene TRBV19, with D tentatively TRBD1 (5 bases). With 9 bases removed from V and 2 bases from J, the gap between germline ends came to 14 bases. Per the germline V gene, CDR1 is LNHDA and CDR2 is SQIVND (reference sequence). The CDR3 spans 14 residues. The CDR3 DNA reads TGTGCCAGCACCCCTACACAGGGCAATCAGCCCCAGCATTTT. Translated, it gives CASTPTQGNQPQHF.

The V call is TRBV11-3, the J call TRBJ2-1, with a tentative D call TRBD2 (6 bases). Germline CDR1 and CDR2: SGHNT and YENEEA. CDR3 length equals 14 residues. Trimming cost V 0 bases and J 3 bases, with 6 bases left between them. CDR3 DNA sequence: TGTGCCAGCAGCTTAGACGGGGGCTACAATGAGCAGTTCTTC. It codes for CASSLDGGYNEQFF.

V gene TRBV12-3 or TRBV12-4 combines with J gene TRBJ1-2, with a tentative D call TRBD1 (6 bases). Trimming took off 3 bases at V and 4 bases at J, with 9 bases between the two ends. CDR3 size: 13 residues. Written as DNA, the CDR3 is TGTGCCAGCAGTTTGGGGGACACCTATGGCTACACCTTC. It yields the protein CASSLGDTYGYTF.

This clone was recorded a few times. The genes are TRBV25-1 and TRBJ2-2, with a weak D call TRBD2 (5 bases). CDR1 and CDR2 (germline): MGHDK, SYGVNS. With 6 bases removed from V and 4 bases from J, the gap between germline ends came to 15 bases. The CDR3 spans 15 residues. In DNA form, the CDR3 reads TGTGCCAGCAGCCTAATCGGAGGTTCCACCGGGGAGCTGTTTTTT. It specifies CASSLIGGSTGELFF.

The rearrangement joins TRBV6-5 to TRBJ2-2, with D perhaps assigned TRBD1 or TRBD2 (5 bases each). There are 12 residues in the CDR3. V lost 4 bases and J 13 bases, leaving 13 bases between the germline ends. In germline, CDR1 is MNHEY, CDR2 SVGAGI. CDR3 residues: CASSFSGSRLFF. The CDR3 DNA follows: TGTGCCAGCAGTTTCTCAGGGAGTAGGCTGTTTTTT.